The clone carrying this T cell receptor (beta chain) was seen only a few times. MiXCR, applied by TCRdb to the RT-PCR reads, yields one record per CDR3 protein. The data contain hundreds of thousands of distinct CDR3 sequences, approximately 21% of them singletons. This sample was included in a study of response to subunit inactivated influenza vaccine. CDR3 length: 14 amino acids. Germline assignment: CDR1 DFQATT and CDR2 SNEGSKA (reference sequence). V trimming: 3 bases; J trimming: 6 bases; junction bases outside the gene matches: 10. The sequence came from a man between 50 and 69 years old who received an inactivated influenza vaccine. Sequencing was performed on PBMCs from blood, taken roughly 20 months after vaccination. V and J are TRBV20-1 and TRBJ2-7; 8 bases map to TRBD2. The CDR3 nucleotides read TGCAGTGCTAGGGGCCCGGGACTAGTATCCGAGCAGTACTTC. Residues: CSARGPGLVSEQYF.